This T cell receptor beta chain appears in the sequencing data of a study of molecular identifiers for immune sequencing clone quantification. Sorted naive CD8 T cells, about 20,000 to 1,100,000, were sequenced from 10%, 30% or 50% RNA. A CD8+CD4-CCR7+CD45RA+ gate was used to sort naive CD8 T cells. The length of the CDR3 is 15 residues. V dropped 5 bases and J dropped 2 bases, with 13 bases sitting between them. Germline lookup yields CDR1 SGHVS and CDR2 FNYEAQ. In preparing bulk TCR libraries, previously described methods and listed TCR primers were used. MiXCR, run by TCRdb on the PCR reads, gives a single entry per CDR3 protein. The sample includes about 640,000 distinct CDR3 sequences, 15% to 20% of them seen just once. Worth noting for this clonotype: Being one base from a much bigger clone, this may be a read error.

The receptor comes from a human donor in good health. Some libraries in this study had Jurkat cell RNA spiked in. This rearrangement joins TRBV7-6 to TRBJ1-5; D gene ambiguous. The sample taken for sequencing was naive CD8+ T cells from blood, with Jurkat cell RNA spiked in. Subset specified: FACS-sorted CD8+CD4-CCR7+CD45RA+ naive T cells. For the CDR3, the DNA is TGTGCCAGCAGCACCCGGGATTCCGGCAATCAGCCCCAGCATTTT. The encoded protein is CASSTRDSGNQPQHF.